The 25 T cell receptor beta chains in this list originate from one sample, sequenced in a study of blood T cell repertoires in COVID-19. Clones were read by immunoSEQ multiplex PCR, and TCRdb kept only the in-frame ones, dropping some. The table shows a few hundred thousand clones, with around 87% occurring only once. What was sequenced was peripheral blood. All receptors derive from a woman aged 50 to 65 who had recovered from COVID-19.

V and J are TRBV29-1 and TRBJ1-5; D ambiguous. V dropped 4 bases and J dropped 7 bases, with 8 bases sitting between them. CDR1 and CDR2 from the germline V gene are SQVTM and ANQGSEA. CDR3 length equals 11 residues. Written as DNA, the CDR3 is TGCAGCGTTGTTCTGCGGCAGCCCCAGCATTTT. Translating it yields CSVVLRQPQHF.

In its sample, this clone was seen a few times. J is TRBJ1-6 and V is TRBV10-1; TRBD1 aligns across 7 bases. V was pared by 2 bases and J by 8 bases, with 3 bases of the junction left unmatched. Germline CDR1 is WNHNN and CDR2 is SYGVQD (reference sequence). This CDR3 contains 14 residues. CDR3 coding DNA: TGCGCCAGCAGTGAGGACAGGGACGATTCACCCCTCCACTTT. This codes for CASSEDRDDSPLHF.

The chain couples TRBV4-1 to TRBJ2-6, with a possible D match to TRBD2 (6 bases). Trimming removed 0 bases from V and 2 bases from J, with 8 bases in between. The CDR3 has 16 amino acids. Per the germline V gene, CDR1 is MGHRA and CDR2 is YSYEKL. CDR3 protein: CASSQDRGTGANVLTF. The CDR3 region has the DNA TGCGCCAGCAGCCAAGATCGGGGGACTGGGGCCAACGTCCTGACTTTC.

This clone was recorded only once. CDR3 DNA sequence: TGTGCCAGCAGTAGAGGGGGCATTGAAAAACTGTTTTTT. This encodes CASSRGGIEKLFF. V usage is TRBV2 and J usage is TRBJ1-4; TRBD1 matches at 7 bases. Germline V gene data show CDR1 as SNHLY and CDR2 as FYNNEI. V lost 5 bases to trimming and J lost 7 bases; unmatched junction nucleotides: 4. The CDR3 spans 13 residues. The variable domain in full, with the rest retrieved from reference TRBV2 and TRBJ1-4, is EPEVTQTPSHQVTQMGQEVILRCVPISNHLYFYWYRQILGQKVEFLVSFYNNEISEKSEIFDDQFSVERPDGSNFTLKIRSTKLEDSAMYFCASSRGGIEKLFFGSGTQLSVL.

The gene calls are TRBV9 and TRBJ2-3; D is unresolved. This CDR3 region has 14 residues. V was clipped by 4 bases and J by 12 bases, with 21 bases between them. CDR1 and CDR2 from the germline V gene are SGDLS and YYNGEE. CDR3 residues: CASSTRHDKGNQYF. CDR3 bases: TGTGCCAGCAGCACCAGACACGACAAAGGTAATCAGTATTTT.

This rearrangement joins TRBV30 to TRBJ1-4; the D is unclear. CDR3 length: 14 residues. Germline V gives CDR1 GTSNPN, CDR2 SVGIG (reference sequence). V dropped 4 bases and J dropped 5 bases, with 14 bases sitting between them. DNA for the CDR3: TGTGCCTGGAACCAGAGGGCTGGGAATGAAAAACTGTTTTTT. Encoded protein: CAWNQRAGNEKLFF.

The chain employs TRBV5-1 and TRBJ2-1; TRBD2 aligns across 8 bases. The CDR3 is 15 amino acids. Per germline, CDR1 SGHRS and CDR2 YFSETQ. The V gene end was trimmed by 4 bases and the J gene end by 10 bases; junction bases not matched to a gene: 13. CDR3 DNA sequence: TGCGCCAGCAGCCCCGAATTTGTCGGGGGGGGAGAGCAGTTCTTC. Residues: CASSPEFVGGGEQFF.

The chain joins TRBV19 to TRBJ1-4; 7 bases are shared with TRBD1. The length of the CDR3 is 15 residues. Germline assignment: CDR1 LNHDA and CDR2 SQIVND (reference sequence). Unmatched junction bases numbered 2, after V lost 1 base and J lost 3 bases. CDR3 amino acids: CASSIAGTANEKLFF. CDR3 bases: TGTGCCAGTAGTATAGCCGGGACAGCTAATGAAAAACTGTTTTTT.

V usage is TRBV2 and J usage is TRBJ1-2; TRBD1 aligns across 10 bases. Germline CDR1 reads SNHLY; CDR2 reads FYNNEI. The CDR3 is 13 amino acids. After removal of 3 bases from V and 7 bases from J, the junction contained 2 bases not matched to a gene. CDR3 in DNA: TGTGCCAGCAGTGAGGGACAGGGGACTGGCTACACCTTC. It specifies CASSEGQGTGYTF.

The rearrangement uses TRBV9 and TRBJ1-4, with 9 bases matching TRBD1. V trimming: 5 bases; J trimming: 8 bases; junction bases outside the gene matches: 7. Looked up from germline, CDR1 is SGDLS and CDR2 is YYNGEE. The CDR3 loop spans 14 amino acids. The CDR3 region is CASRKGQGGEKLFF. CDR3 in DNA: TGTGCCAGCAGGAAGGGACAGGGAGGAGAAAAACTGTTTTTT.

The J gene is TRBJ2-5, the V gene TRBV11-2, with TRBD2 matching 10 bases. Per the germline V gene, CDR1 is SGHAT and CDR2 is FQNNGV. J gave up 4 bases and V 1 base, and 0 bases lay outside the gene matches. This CDR3 is 14 amino acids long. The DNA of the CDR3 is TGTGCCAGCAGCTTAGGACTAGCGGGAGAGACCCAGTACTTC. Protein sequence: CASSLGLAGETQYF.

This clone was recorded a few times. Other DNA sequences from this sample encode an identical CDR3 as well. The rearrangement links TRBV5-1 to TRBJ1-5; 8 nucleotides align to TRBD1. With V trimmed by 4 bases and J by 5 bases, 5 bases remained unmatched. Germline V CDR1 and CDR2: SGHRS, YFSETQ. CDR3 length: 14 amino acids. The CDR3 coding sequence is TGCGCCAGCAGCCTCGGACAGGGCGATCAGCCCCAGCATTTT. Translating gives CASSLGQGDQPQHF.

This clone was observed a single time. V usage is TRBV9 and J usage is TRBJ1-3; maybe TRBD1 (6 bases). Trimming took 2 bases from V and 0 from J, leaving 15 bases between them. CDR1 is SGDLS, CDR2 YYNGEE, per germline. This CDR3 is 17 amino acids long. The CDR3 DNA is TGTGCCAGCAGCGTCCATGACAGGAGTGCCTCTGGAAACACCATATATTTT. It specifies CASSVHDRSASGNTIYF.

This chain links TRBV15 with TRBJ2-1, with D possibly being TRBD2 (5 bases). The length of the CDR3 is 15 residues. Trimming shortened V by 0 bases and J by 1 base, and 7 bases separated the two germline ends. The germline V gene has CDR1 LNHNV and CDR2 YYDKDF (reference sequence). CDR3 region: CATSRESGSYNEQFF. DNA of the CDR3: TGTGCCACCAGCAGAGAAAGCGGATCCTACAATGAGCAGTTCTTC.

CDR3 sequence reads: CAWSTDLGGEKLFF. The CDR3 region has the DNA TGTGCCTGGAGTACGGACCTGGGGGGTGAAAAACTGTTTTTT. This chain connects TRBV30 to TRBJ1-4, with a possible D match to TRBD1 (5 bases). V dropped 2 bases and J dropped 7 bases, with 14 bases sitting between them. CDR3 length equals 14 residues. Per germline, CDR1 GTSNPN and CDR2 SVGIG (reference sequence).

V is TRBV4-3 and J is TRBJ2-7; maybe TRBD2 (5 bases). Trimming took off 4 bases at V and 4 bases at J, with 20 bases between the two ends. The CDR3 has 16 amino acids. The germline CDR1 and CDR2 sequences are LGHNA and YSLEER. The chain's CDR3 is CASSRAVGERGYEQYF. The CDR3 DNA follows: TGCGCCAGCAGCCGTGCCGTCGGTGAACGGGGATACGAGCAGTACTTC.

The chain links TRBV7-9 to TRBJ1-1, with D uncertain. The CDR3 is made up of 12 amino acids. Germline V gene data show CDR1 as SEHNR and CDR2 as FQNEAQ (reference sequence). V lost 5 bases and J 2 bases, leaving 6 bases between the germline ends. CDR3 in amino acids: CASSAGNTEAFF. DNA of the CDR3: TGTGCCAGCAGCGCGGGCAACACTGAAGCTTTCTTT. The entire variable domain, with the rest obtained from reference TRBV7-9 and TRBJ1-1, is as follows: DTGVSQNPRHKITKRGQNVTFRCDPISEHNRLYWYRQTLGQGPEFLTYFQNEAQLEKSRLLSDRFSAERPKGSFSTLEIQRTEQGDSAMYLCASSAGNTEAFFGQGTRLTVV.

The rearrangement uses TRBV10-3 and TRBJ2-1; 14 bases agree with TRBD2. The CDR3 spans 13 residues. CDR1 is ENHRY, CDR2 SYGVKD, per germline. V shed 10 bases and J 12 bases; nucleotides not matched to a gene: 8. CDR3 DNA: TGTGCCACTATAGATGGACTAGCGGGGGGGCAGTTCTTC. Translated, it gives CATIDGLAGGQFF.

DNA for the CDR3: TGTGCCAGCAGCCCGGGTGGGCTAGCGGGAGTCACCGGGGAGCTGTTTTTT. This sequence encodes CASSPGGLAGVTGELFF. The chain recombines TRBV3-1 (or the pseudogene TRBV3-2) with TRBJ2-2; 10 bases align to TRBD2. This CDR3 contains 17 residues. The junction had 9 bases not matched to a gene; V was cut back by 4 bases and J by 4 bases. In germline, CDR1 is LGHDT, CDR2 YNNKEL (reference sequence).

This chain links TRBV19 with TRBJ1-4; TRBD1 matches at 8 bases. This CDR3 is built from 14 residues. Germline CDR1 reads LNHDA; CDR2 reads SQIVND (reference sequence). The V and J ends lost 4 bases and 7 bases, in that order; junction bases with no gene match: 5. Here the CDR3 DNA reads TGTGCCAGTAGTACACAGGGGGTTGGTGAAAAACTGTTTTTT. The encoded protein is CASSTQGVGEKLFF.

CDR3 in DNA: TGTGCCAGCAGCCACCCGGGACAGGTAATACAAGAGACCCAGTACTTC. It encodes CASSHPGQVIQETQYF. J is TRBJ2-5 and V is TRBV3-1 (or the pseudogene TRBV3-2), with 8 bases identical to TRBD1. Germline CDR1 and CDR2: LGHDT and YNNKEL (reference sequence). V lost 3 bases and J lost 2; bases outside the gene matches: 8. This CDR3 comprises 16 residues.

The rearrangement links TRBV2 to TRBJ2-3; a possible D gene is TRBD2 (5 bases). This CDR3 contains 15 residues. Germline CDR1 and CDR2: SNHLY and FYNNEI. Trimming took off 7 bases at V and 7 bases at J, with 21 bases between the two ends. In nucleotides, the CDR3 is TGTGCCAGCAAATCGGAGGCTTTAACTGTTAATACGCAGTATTTT. This codes for CASKSEALTVNTQYF.

The V gene is TRBV7-2, the J gene TRBJ2-7; D is possibly TRBD1 (6 bases). The CDR3 extends over 15 amino acids. Per the germline V gene, CDR1 is SGHTA and CDR2 is FQGNSA. The V end was cut by 5 bases, the J end by 8 bases, with 22 bases between. The CDR3 loop is CASSRDMGAGEKQYF. Here the CDR3 DNA reads TGTGCCAGCAGCCGGGACATGGGGGCGGGTGAGAAGCAGTACTTC. Full variable domain (missing parts from reference TRBV7-2 and TRBJ2-7): GAGVSQSPSNKVTEKGKDVELRCDPISGHTALYWYRQSLGQGLEFLIYFQGNSAPDKSGLPSDRFSAERTGGSVSTLTIQRTQQEDSAVYLCASSRDMGAGEKQYFGPGTRLTVT.

This chain connects TRBV7-9 to TRBJ1-1, with 8 bases identical to TRBD1. Per germline, CDR1 SEHNR and CDR2 FQNEAQ (reference sequence). The CDR3 loop spans 16 amino acids. J was trimmed by 0 bases and V by 3 bases; bases with no gene match: 6. As DNA, the CDR3 is TGTGCCAGCAGCTTGCGGGGACAGGCTTTGAACACTGAAGCTTTCTTT. Translated: CASSLRGQALNTEAFF.

The sample holds one count of this clone. The rearrangement uses TRBV28 and TRBJ1-2; 11 nucleotides align to TRBD1. Unmatched junction bases numbered 9, after V lost 10 bases and J lost 8 bases. CDR1 and CDR2 (germline): MDHEN, SYDVKM. CDR3 length: 13 residues. The CDR3 region is CATKGQGGRGYTF. CDR3 bases: TGTGCCACCAAGGGACAGGGGGGTCGAGGCTACACCTTC.